This T cell receptor beta chain was observed in a study of response to subunit inactivated influenza vaccine. In this sample, this clonotype turned up once. What it binds is unknown. MiXCR, run by TCRdb on the RT-PCR reads, gives a single entry per CDR3 protein. The sample holds around 570,000 distinct CDR3 sequences, 7.6% seen once. This CDR3 has 15 residues. V lost 4 bases, J lost 0 bases, and 8 bases stayed unmatched. Germline CDR1 DFQATT, CDR2 SNEGSKA (reference sequence). Study-level findings and limits: New T cells are recruited in small numbers by each seasonal influenza vaccination, according to the authors' suggestion.

Sequencing used PBMCs from blood, obtained approximately 25 months after vaccination. This rearrangement joins TRBV20-1 to TRBJ1-1; 7 bases are a match to TRBD1. The TCR was taken from a man between 50 and 69 years old who received an inactivated influenza vaccine. The CDR3 DNA follows: TGCAGTGCTACGAAACGGACAGGTTTGAACACTGAAGCTTTCTTT. Encoded protein: CSATKRTGLNTEAFF.